These T cell receptor beta chains were read from a single sample in a study of beta chain features in type 1 diabetes. Using immunoSEQ multiplex PCR, the repertoire was profiled, and TCRdb retains in-frame clones only, with some absent. There are some 44,000 clones in the sample; around 70% occur only once, and roughly 2.2% lies in the top ten. Sequencing was done on a sample of Tregs from blood. The receptors stem from a woman under 30 with type 1 diabetes. Each CDR3 is given with its conserved first and last residue. D genes are given only for firm matches. Only some rows state a clone size, as once, few, many or a class for expanded clones.

>TRBV13|-|TRBD1|TRBJ1-2
TGTGCCAGCAGCCCCCGGGACAGAGATCCCTATGGCTACACCTTC
CASSPRDRDPYGYTF
>TRBV7-8|few|TRBD1|TRBJ2-1
TGTGCCAGCAGCAGACAGGGGTTCTACAATGAGCAGTTCTTC
CASSRQGFYNEQFF
>TRBV14|once|-|TRBJ1-2
TGTGCCAGCAGCGCCCGGGTCGGGGGGCCCTATGGCTACACCTTC
CASSARVGGPYGYTF
>TRBV7-2|-|-|TRBJ2-7
TGTGCCAGCAGCTTATGGACAGCCCCTTGGGACGAGCAGTACTTC
CASSLWTAPWDEQYF
>TRBV7-9|-|-|TRBJ2-7
TGTGCCAGCAGCTTAGGCCGGGGTAAGACCTACGAGCAGTACTTC
CASSLGRGKTYEQYF
>TRBV5-1|-|-|TRBJ2-7
TGCGCCAGCAGCCCGACCGGGTTCCGCTACGAGCAGTACTTC
CASSPTGFRYEQYF
>TRBV7-9|few|-|TRBJ1-5
TGTGCCAGCAGCTTGGCGGGGGATTTGGGCAATCAGCCCCAGCATTTT
CASSLAGDLGNQPQHF
>TRBV18|-|TRBD1|TRBJ1-5
TGTGCCAGCTCGCAACAGGGGGGCGGTCAGCCCCAGCATTTT
CASSQQGGGQPQHF
>TRBV6-6|-|TRBD1|TRBJ2-7
TGTGCCAGCAGCTCCCGACAGGGGGGCGAGCAGTACTTC
CASSSRQGGEQYF
>TRBV7-3|-|-|TRBJ1-5
TGTGCCAGCAGCTTAACGCCGGGTCAGCCCCAGCATTTT
CASSLTPGQPQHF
>TRBV7-8|-|TRBD2|TRBJ2-3
TGTGCCAGCAGCTTAGTCGCCGGGGGGGGACGCACAGATACGCAGTATTTT
CASSLVAGGGRTDTQYF
>TRBV4-3|-|-|TRBJ2-7
TGCGCCAGCAGCCAAGATGATCGCTTGGAGGGGAGGCCATACTACGAGCAGTACTTC
CASSQDDRLEGRPYYEQYF
>TRBV10-3|few|-|TRBJ2-7
TGTGCCACGCGGGGGCAGGACCCCTACGAGCAGTACTTC
CATRGQDPYEQYF
>TRBV5-1|-|TRBD1|TRBJ1-2
TGCGCCAGCAGCCTAGGGACAGGGGGCGTTGGCTACACCTTC
CASSLGTGGVGYTF
>TRBV6-6|-|TRBD1|TRBJ2-7
TGTGCCACGGGACAGGGGCCGTCCTACGAGCAGTACTTC
CATGQGPSYEQYF
>TRBV7-2|-|-|TRBJ2-5
TGTGCCAGCAGCTTATGGGGGCCCGCGATGGTGAGAGAGACCCAGTACTTC
CASSLWGPAMVRETQYF
>TRBV5-5|-|TRBD1|TRBJ1-1
TGTGCCAGCAGCCCGGGACAGAAGAACACTGAAGCTTTCTTT
CASSPGQKNTEAFF
>TRBV5-1|-|-|TRBJ2-3
TGCGCCAGTTGGGGCCCCTTCACAGATACGCAGTATTTT
CASWGPFTDTQYF
>TRBV7-2|-|TRBD2|TRBJ2-1
TGTGCCAGCAGCTTAGTACTAGCGGGGGGCCTCAGCAATGAGCAGTTCTTC
CASSLVLAGGLSNEQFF
>TRBV7-2|-|TRBD2|TRBJ2-7
TGTGCCAGCAGCCTGACTAGCGGGGCCTACGAGCAGTACTTC
CASSLTSGAYEQYF
>TRBV9|-|TRBD2|TRBJ2-5
TGTGCCAGCAGCGTAGAAATCGTAGCGGGAGGCCGCGAGACCCAGTACTTC
CASSVEIVAGGRETQYF
>TRBV6-5|-|TRBD1|TRBJ1-2
TGTGCCAGCAGTTTCACAGGGGGCGGAAGAGGCTACACCTTC
CASSFTGGGRGYTF
>TRBV5-1|-|TRBD2|TRBJ2-3
TGCGCCAGCAGCTTAGCGGGAGGGCCAACAGATACGCAGTATTTT
CASSLAGGPTDTQYF
>TRBV19|-|-|TRBJ1-2
TGTGCCAGTAGCTACAGGGTTGATGGCTACACCTTC
CASSYRVDGYTF
>TRBV5-1|-|-|TRBJ2-1
TGCGCCAGCAGCTTGGATCCGGGTAGCTCCTACAATGAGCAGTTCTTC
CASSLDPGSSYNEQFF
>TRBV7-4|large|-|TRBJ1-5
TGTGCCAGCATCACCCCCGGACAGTTCAATCAGCCCCAGCATTTT
CASITPGQFNQPQHF
>TRBV23-1|-|-|TRBJ2-5
TGCGCCAGCACCCAGTCACGTCCCAGGGAGACCCAGTACTTC
CASTQSRPRETQYF
>TRBV7-2|-|-|TRBJ1-6
TGTGCCAGCAGCTTCACCCGCCGGGCACCCCTCCACTTT
CASSFTRRAPLHF
>TRBV11-3|-|TRBD2|TRBJ2-7
TGTGCCAGCAGCTTAAGGGGCGGGAGCTCCTACGAGCAGTACTTC
CASSLRGGSSYEQYF
>TRBV4-1|-|-|TRBJ1-2
TGCGCCAGCAGCCAAGCCAGGGGTGGAGACTATGGCTACACCTTC
CASSQARGGDYGYTF
>TRBV11-3|-|TRBD2|TRBJ2-1
TGTGCCAGCAGCCGCGGGCTAGCGGGCTACAATGAGCAGTTCTTC
CASSRGLAGYNEQFF
>TRBV11-3|-|TRBD2|TRBJ2-1
TGTGCCAGCAGCTTAGATTTGACTAGCGGGGGGACCGGCAGAGAGCAGTTCTTC
CASSLDLTSGGTGREQFF
>TRBV2|-|-|TRBJ2-4
TGTGCCAGCAGCCCGGGGAGTCCTCTAAACATTCAGTACTTC
CASSPGSPLNIQYF
>TRBV28|-|-|TRBJ2-5
TGTGCCAGCAGTTCCCCTGCGCAAGAGACCCAGTACTTC
CASSSPAQETQYF
>TRBV7-2|-|-|TRBJ1-4
TGTGCCAGCAGCTTAGGGGCCCTTAATGAAAAACTGTTTTTT
CASSLGALNEKLFF
>TRBV9|-|TRBD2|TRBJ2-5
TGTGCCAGCAGCGTTGGGTCAGCGGGAGGCCGGGAGACCCAGTACTTC
CASSVGSAGGRETQYF
>TRBV7-2|-|-|TRBJ1-1
TGTGCCAGCAGCCAGATAACAGGGAACACTGAAGCTTTCTTT
CASSQITGNTEAFF
>TRBV9|-|TRBD2|TRBJ2-7
TGTGCCAGCAGCGTAGGGCCGGGGGGAACCTACGAGCAGTACTTC
CASSVGPGGTYEQYF
>TRBV4-1|few|-|TRBJ2-7
TGCGCCAGCAGCCCCCGTGGGGGGACCTCCTGGGAGCAGTACTTC
CASSPRGGTSWEQYF
>TRBV29-1|-|-|TRBJ2-3
TGCAGCGTTGGGGCTGGATCTAGCACAGATACGCAGTATTTT
CSVGAGSSTDTQYF
>TRBV6-1|-|TRBD2|TRBJ2-3
TGTGCCAGCCGAAGGACTAGCGGGCGAATAGATACGCAGTATTTT
CASRRTSGRIDTQYF
>TRBV7-1|-|-|TRBJ2-7
TGTGCCAGCAGAGAGGTAGGGGTTGGCCTCTACGAGCAGTACTTC
CASREVGVGLYEQYF
>TRBV7-2|-|TRBD1|TRBJ2-2
TGTGCCAGCAGCTTATTTGGGCCGGGGACAGTACGAGGCTCCGGGGAGCTGTTTTTT
CASSLFGPGTVRGSGELFF
>TRBV9|-|-|TRBJ2-3
TGTGCCAGCAGCCCACAGGTCGAGCGCGATACGCAGTATTTT
CASSPQVERDTQYF
>TRBV7-4|-|TRBD1|TRBJ1-5
TGTGCCAGCAGCCCCCGTAGGGGGCAGGATCAGCCCCAGCATTTT
CASSPRRGQDQPQHF
>TRBV9|few|TRBD1|TRBJ1-4
TGTGCCAGCAGCGTAGCACAGGGGAATGAAAAACTGTTTTTT
CASSVAQGNEKLFF
>TRBV29-1|-|-|TRBJ1-4
TGCAGCGGCGGGACTCGAGGGGAAAAACTGTTTTTT
CSGGTRGEKLFF
>TRBV7-9|-|-|TRBJ1-2
TGTGCCAGCAGCTTAGGGCACGGCTACACCTTC
CASSLGHGYTF